This TCR beta chain was sequenced in a study of cytomegalovirus exposure and HLA in healthy donors. The PCR ran on 60 Vbeta and 13 Jbeta primers. Libraries were prepared by immunoSEQ multiplex PCR; TCRdb keeps only in-frame clonotypes and omits some of them. The data hold approximately 190,000 clones, with under 70% observed a single time. There are a few counts of this clone. This TCR came from a man between 35 and 55 years old in good health and CMV-seropositive. The sample comprised PBMCs.

The CDR3 spells CASSFQGTEAFF. CDR3 in DNA: TGTGCCAGCAGTTTTCAGGGCACTGAAGCTTTCTTT. The V call is TRBV28, the J call TRBJ1-1, with a possible D match to TRBD1 (5 bases). The germline V gene has CDR1 MDHEN and CDR2 SYDVKM. Trimming left V 3 bases short and J 4 bases short, with 6 bases between. There are 12 residues in the CDR3.